A selection of T cell receptor beta chains follows, all from one sample in a study of CD8 T cells in Susac syndrome. One entry per CDR3 protein results from TCRdb running MiXCR on the immunoSEQ multiplex PCR reads. The sample lists about 200,000 distinct CDR3 sequences, approximately 95% seen once, with around 0.1% in the top ten. What was sequenced was CD4+ T cells from PBMCs. These receptors were collected from a human donor in good health. The CDR3 runs from the conserved cysteine through the conserved F or W. A D gene is named only where the DNA matches it firmly. Not every row has a clone size; where given, it reads once, few, many or a size class.

TRBV19,.,.,TRBJ1-1,CASRPERTNTEAFF,TGTGCCAGTAGGCCCGAGCGGACGAACACTGAAGCTTTCTTT
TRBV5-4,.,.,TRBJ2-1,CASSQERGHEQFF,TGTGCCAGCAGCCAGGAGAGGGGACATGAGCAGTTCTTC
TRBV27,.,.,TRBJ2-7,CASSRAPGGGYEQYF,TGTGCCAGCAGTCGGGCTCCCGGGGGCGGCTACGAGCAGTACTTC
TRBV5-1,.,TRBD1,TRBJ1-5,CASSAGQGINQPQHF,TGCGCCAGCAGCGCGGGACAGGGAATCAATCAGCCCCAGCATTTT
TRBV4-1,.,TRBD1,TRBJ2-1,CASRGQGGNEQFF,TGCGCCAGCAGGGGACAGGGGGGAAATGAGCAGTTCTTC
TRBV19,.,.,TRBJ1-5,CASRGLNQPQHF,TGTGCCAGTAGGGGACTTAATCAGCCCCAGCATTTT
TRBV20-1,.,.,TRBJ1-3,CSASALGGSSGNTIYF,TGCAGTGCTAGCGCCCTCGGGGGCAGCTCTGGAAACACCATATATTTT
TRBV6-1,.,.,TRBJ2-7,CASSGLGQGSYEQYF,TGTGCCAGCAGTGGTCTTGGTCAGGGGTCCTACGAGCAGTACTTC
TRBV5-1,.,.,TRBJ2-6,CASSLADAGANVLTF,TGCGCCAGCAGCTTGGCTGACGCTGGGGCCAACGTCCTGACTTTC
TRBV10-3,.,.,TRBJ2-2,CAISESNFKHTGELFF,TGTGCCATCAGTGAGTCGAATTTTAAGCACACCGGGGAGCTGTTTTTT
TRBV13,.,.,TRBJ2-7,CASSRTEYEQYF,TGCGCCAGCAGCCGGACAGAGTACGAGCAGTACTTC
TRBV29-1,.,.,TRBJ1-1,CSVLLGNTEAFF,TGCAGCGTTCTATTGGGGAACACTGAAGCTTTCTTT
TRBV4-3,.,.,TRBJ1-5,CASSQVKGSRPQHF,TGCGCCAGCAGCCAAGTAAAGGGATCGCGGCCCCAGCATTTT
TRBV3-1,.,.,TRBJ2-2,CASSRYGELFF,TGTGCCAGCAGCCGATACGGGGAGCTGTTTTTT
TRBV27,.,.,TRBJ2-5,CASSSDLGPGVETQYF,TGTGCCAGCAGTTCAGACCTCGGACCCGGCGTAGAGACCCAGTACTTC
TRBV2,.,TRBD2,TRBJ2-1,CASSEARSPSGGINNEQFF,TGTGCCAGCAGTGAAGCGCGTTCGCCTAGCGGGGGGATTAACAATGAGCAGTTCTTC
TRBV20-1,.,.,TRBJ2-5,CSARDSGPQYF,TGCAGTGCTAGAGATTCGGGACCCCAGTACTTC
TRBV5-4,.,.,TRBJ1-2,CASSLGARGGYTF,TGTGCCAGCAGCTTGGGGGCAAGGGGTGGCTACACCTTC
TRBV6-1,.,TRBD2,TRBJ2-2,CASSRTSGGGNTGELFF,TGTGCCAGCAGTAGGACTAGCGGGGGAGGGAACACCGGGGAGCTGTTTTTT
TRBV6-1,once,.,TRBJ2-4,CASSEQVAVKIQYF,TGTGCCAGCAGTGAACAGGTGGCAGTGAAAATTCAGTACTTC
TRBV4-2,.,.,TRBJ2-2,CASSQENDNTGELFF,TGTGCCAGCAGCCAAGAGAATGATAACACCGGGGAGCTGTTTTTT
TRBV29-1,.,.,TRBJ1-1,CSVSLKQGNTEAFF,TGCAGCGTTTCCCTGAAGCAGGGAAACACTGAAGCTTTTTTT
TRBV10-3,.,.,TRBJ1-2,CAITPVPNDYGYTF,TGTGCCATCACACCGGTTCCAAACGACTATGGCTACACCTTC
TRBV9,.,TRBD1,TRBJ1-6,CASSVQQGDNSPLHF,TGTGCCAGCAGCGTCCAGCAGGGGGATAATTCACCCCTCCACTTT
TRBV24-1,few,TRBD1,TRBJ2-3,CATSVRTGGTDTQYF,TGTGCCACCAGTGTTCGGACAGGGGGGACAGATACGCAGTATTTT
TRBV2,.,.,TRBJ2-1,CASSEQGLYNEQFF,TGTGCCAGCAGTGAACAGGGGCTTTACAATGAGCAGTTCTTC
TRBV7-2,.,TRBD1,TRBJ1-5,CASSASGQSNQPQHF,TGTGCCAGCAGCGCGTCGGGACAGAGCAATCAGCCCCAGCATTTT
TRBV27,.,TRBD2,TRBJ2-3,CASSFGGLGSRADTQYF,TGTGCCAGCAGTTTCGGGGGACTAGGGAGTCGAGCAGATACGCAGTATTTT
TRBV5-1,.,.,TRBJ1-1,CASSLESNTEAFF,TGCGCCAGCAGCTTGGAGTCGAACACTGAAGCTTTCTTT
TRBV19,.,.,TRBJ1-1,CASMRRGGSTEAFF,TGTGCCAGTATGCGGCGAGGAGGGAGCACTGAAGCTTTCTTT
TRBV6-1,once,TRBD1,TRBJ2-7,CASSEATRQGKQYF,TGTGCCAGCAGTGAAGCAACCAGACAGGGAAAGCAGTACTTC
TRBV11-2,.,.,TRBJ2-1,CASRSSSYNEQFF,TGTGCCAGCAGATCCTCCTCCTACAATGAGCAGTTCTTC
TRBV11-2,.,.,TRBJ2-5,CASSPGLRSETQYF,TGTGCCAGCAGCCCGGGATTGAGGTCGGAGACCCAGTACTTC
TRBV5-4,.,TRBD2,TRBJ2-1,CASSLVVAGSNEQFF,TGTGCCAGCAGCTTGGTGGTAGCGGGGTCGAATGAGCAGTTCTTC
TRBV6-1,.,.,TRBJ2-3,CASRDLASDTQYF,TGTGCCAGCCGGGACCTTGCATCAGATACGCAGTATTTT
TRBV3-1,.,TRBD2,TRBJ2-3,CASSLEGGDTDTQYF,TGTGCCAGCAGCCTCGAGGGAGGGGACACAGATACGCAGTATTTT
TRBV29-1,.,TRBD1,TRBJ1-5,CSVRTGPEPQHF,TGCAGCGTGAGGACAGGACCTGAGCCCCAGCATTTT